The 16 T cell receptor beta chains in this list originate from one sample, sequenced in a study of spatial heterogeneity in lung cancer. The antigens for these receptors are not known. Study observations and caveats: Counts of expanded intratumoral alpha and beta TCRs tracked tumor mutation counts.

Noted time point: sample taken at primary tumor resection. TCRdb used MiXCR to reprocess the 5' RACE reads, holding one entry per CDR3 protein. This sample yields several thousand distinct CDR3 sequences, of which 6.3% are seen a single time; about 20% belongs to the top ten. Sequencing was performed on lung tumor tissue, taken at surgery. These receptors all stem from a male donor with early-stage non-small cell lung cancer.

By frequency in the sample, this clonotype is medium-sized. The J gene is TRBJ2-7, the V gene TRBV7-2; tentative D call: TRBD1 (6 bases). The CDR3 extends over 15 amino acids. The germline CDR1 and CDR2 sequences are SGHTA and FQGNSA. V gave up 5 bases and J gave up 0 bases, with 14 bases separating them. The DNA for the CDR3 is TGTGCCAGCAGCCCCCAGGGGCAGGGCTCCTACGAGCAGTACTTC. Translation: CASSPQGQGSYEQYF.

In its sample, this clonotype is medium-sized. The gene calls are TRBV4-2 and TRBJ2-1; D might be TRBD1 or TRBD2, each matching 6 bases. There are 17 residues in the CDR3. CDR1 is LGHNA and CDR2 is YNFKEQ in the germline V gene. V was shortened by 2 bases and J by 2 bases, with 16 bases between the two germline ends. The CDR3: CASSQSMGGPTYNEQFF. The CDR3 bases are TGTGCCAGCAGCCAAAGTATGGGGGGCCCCACCTACAATGAGCAGTTCTTC.

The chain carries TRBV2 and TRBJ1-2; 9 nucleotides line up with TRBD1. The germline V gene encodes CDR1 SNHLY and CDR2 FYNNEI. V was clipped by 4 bases and J by 6 bases; unmatched bases: 3. CDR3 length: 13 amino acids. The CDR3 protein is CASSATGGHGYTF. The CDR3 DNA follows: TGTGCCAGCAGTGCCACAGGGGGCCATGGCTACACCTTC.

This clonotype came up a few times. The chain is built from TRBV5-1 and TRBJ2-2, with 7 bases identical to TRBD1. The CDR3 spans 15 residues. Per the germline V gene, CDR1 is SGHRS and CDR2 is YFSETQ. Germline trimming cut 1 base from V and 3 bases from J; bases unmatched to any gene: 3. The DNA of the CDR3 is TGCGCCAGCAGCTTGCGGCAGGGGGACACCGGGGAGCTGTTTTTT. Translating gives CASSLRQGDTGELFF.

In its sample, this clonotype is medium-sized. J is TRBJ2-7 and V is TRBV5-1; 9 bases map to TRBD1. Germline-derived CDR1 and CDR2 are SGHRS and YFSETQ. After removal of 0 bases from V and 4 bases from J, the junction contained 8 bases not matched to a gene. The CDR3 consists of 16 residues. The CDR3 DNA sequence: TGCGCCAGCAGCTTGGACCCCGGGACAGGGTCTTACGAGCAGTACTTC. Translation: CASSLDPGTGSYEQYF.

This clonotype rates as medium-sized (0.01 to 0.1%). The CDR3 sequence: CASTFRGGGDEQFF. The CDR3 coding sequence is TGTGCCAGCACTTTTCGGGGCGGGGGCGATGAGCAGTTCTTC. This rearrangement joins TRBV7-8 to TRBJ2-1; a possible D gene is TRBD2 (7 bases). The CDR3 runs to 14 residues. V was shortened by 7 bases and J by 8 bases, with 18 bases between the two germline ends. In germline, CDR1 is SGHVS, CDR2 FQNEAQ.

By sample share, this clonotype is medium-sized. The DNA of the CDR3 is TGTGCCAGCAGTTCCCCCGTCGATGGCTACACCTTC. Translation: CASSSPVDGYTF. The chain is built from TRBV6-2 or TRBV6-3 and TRBJ1-2; no reliable D call. This CDR3 region has 12 residues. V lost 4 bases to trimming and J lost 6 bases, with 9 bases between them. Germline V gives CDR1 MNHEY, CDR2 SVGEGT.

The chain uses TRBV10-3 and TRBJ2-7, with a possible D match to TRBD1 (5 bases). The CDR3 is 15 amino acids. Trimming removed 0 bases at V and 0 bases at J, with 9 bases between. Per germline, CDR1 ENHRY and CDR2 SYGVKD. CDR3 DNA sequence: TGTGCCATCAGTGAGTCAGGGGCCCACTCCTACGAGCAGTACTTC. Translated, it gives CAISESGAHSYEQYF.

This clonotype has a count of ten or more. The chain is built from TRBV7-2 and TRBJ1-4; D unresolved. From germline, CDR1 is SGHTA and CDR2 FQGNSA. This CDR3 contains 15 residues. V was clipped by 0 bases and J by 4 bases, with 9 bases between them. CDR3 DNA sequence: TGTGCCAGCAGCTTAGCACAGATTCGTAATGAAAAACTGTTTTTT. It encodes CASSLAQIRNEKLFF.

By sample fraction, this clonotype is large (0.1 to 1%). The chain recombines TRBV29-1 with TRBJ1-4; D is uncertain. The V end was cut by 7 bases, the J end by 0 bases, with 12 bases between. Germline V gene lookup returns CDR1 SQVTM and CDR2 ANQGSEA. This CDR3 is built from 14 residues. As DNA, the CDR3 is TGCAGCGGGGAGGACCCTACAACTAATGAAAAACTGTTTTTT. Its translation is CSGEDPTTNEKLFF.

This clonotype rates as medium-sized. The chain combines TRBV20-1 with TRBJ1-4; 7 nucleotides line up with TRBD1. The CDR3 has 14 amino acids. With V trimmed by 5 bases and J by 4 bases, 7 bases remained unmatched. Germline loops: CDR1 DFQATT, CDR2 SNEGSKA (reference sequence). The CDR3 loop is CSADNRGFNEKLFF. The CDR3 coding sequence is TGCAGTGCTGATAACAGGGGATTTAATGAAAAACTGTTTTTT.

This clonotype is labeled as medium-sized. J is TRBJ1-5 and V is TRBV6-6, with D hard to call. Per the germline V gene, CDR1 is MNHNY and CDR2 is SVGAGI (reference sequence). The CDR3 runs 15 residues. V lost 2 bases and J 6 bases, leaving 14 bases between the germline ends. Here the CDR3 reads CASSYTSPAVQPQHF. As DNA, the CDR3 is TGTGCCAGCAGTTACACCTCACCCGCGGTTCAGCCCCAGCATTTT.

By share, this clonotype ranks as medium-sized (0.01 to 0.1%). The gene calls are TRBV11-2 and TRBJ2-2, with D hard to call. The CDR3 totals 13 residues. From germline, CDR1 is SGHAT and CDR2 FQNNGV. Trimming stripped 3 bases from V and 4 bases from J, with 6 bases between. As DNA, the CDR3 is TGTGCCAGCAGCTTTATGCGCACCGGGGAGCTGTTTTTT. Translated: CASSFMRTGELFF.

This clonotype is medium-sized (0.01 to 0.1%) by share. This chain uses TRBV6-4 with TRBJ1-5, with TRBD1 matching over 7 bases. Germline-derived CDR1 and CDR2 are MRHNA and SNTAGT. This CDR3 region has 17 residues. J lost 0 bases, V lost 2 bases, and 7 bases had no gene match. CDR3 amino acids: CASSDPDRVYSNQPQHF. Written as DNA, the CDR3 is TGTGCCAGCAGTGACCCCGACAGGGTGTATAGCAATCAGCCCCAGCATTTT.

At least ten counts were recorded for this clonotype. This sequence joins TRBV10-2 and TRBJ2-5; 10 nucleotides match TRBD2. CDR3 size: 17 residues. Trimming cost V 5 bases and J 2 bases; bases outside gene matches: 11. The germline V gene has CDR1 WSHSY and CDR2 SAAADI. CDR3 bases: TGCGCCAGCAGTAGGAGCGGGGGGGCGGGAGGACAAGAGACCCAGTACTTC. Translation: CASSRSGGAGGQETQYF.

This clonotype was seen a few times. The rearrangement links TRBV4-3 to TRBJ2-1; 12 nucleotides align to TRBD2. Unmatched junction bases numbered 7, after V lost 0 bases and J lost 7 bases. Per germline, CDR1 LGHNA and CDR2 YSLEER. This CDR3 has 17 amino acids. As DNA, the CDR3 is TGCGCCAGCAGCCAAGATACAGGACTAGCGGGGATGAATGAGCAGTTCTTC. Amino acid sequence: CASSQDTGLAGMNEQFF.